This TCR beta chain was profiled in a study of cytomegalovirus exposure and HLA in healthy donors. The overall study: Out of approximately 170 million T cells, an earlier analysis found some 110 million unique TCR beta sequences in total.

This clone was counted a single time. Its antigen remains unknown. It was with 60 Vbeta and 13 Jbeta primers that the PCR ran. Sequenced by immunoSEQ multiplex PCR; TCRdb stores in-frame clones only, minus some. The table shows about 230,000 clones, with about 85% occurring only once. Germline-derived CDR1 and CDR2 are SGHRS and YFSETQ. CDR3 length: 17 amino acids. J was trimmed by 0 bases and V by 0 bases; bases with no gene match: 3. Study results and limitations: The authors listed some 150 TCR beta chains as cytomegalovirus-associated. An analysis that was carried out later associated 16,000 or so TCR beta sequences with HLA alleles at 0.05 false discovery rate.

The chain is built from TRBV5-1 and TRBJ2-1; 10 nucleotides match TRBD2. The sample comprised PBMCs. The origin of this receptor is a girl aged 2-10 years in good health and CMV-seronegative. CDR3 bases: TGCGCCAGCAGCTTGGAACTAGCGGGGAGCTCCTACAATGAGCAGTTCTTC. Translated, it gives CASSLELAGSSYNEQFF.